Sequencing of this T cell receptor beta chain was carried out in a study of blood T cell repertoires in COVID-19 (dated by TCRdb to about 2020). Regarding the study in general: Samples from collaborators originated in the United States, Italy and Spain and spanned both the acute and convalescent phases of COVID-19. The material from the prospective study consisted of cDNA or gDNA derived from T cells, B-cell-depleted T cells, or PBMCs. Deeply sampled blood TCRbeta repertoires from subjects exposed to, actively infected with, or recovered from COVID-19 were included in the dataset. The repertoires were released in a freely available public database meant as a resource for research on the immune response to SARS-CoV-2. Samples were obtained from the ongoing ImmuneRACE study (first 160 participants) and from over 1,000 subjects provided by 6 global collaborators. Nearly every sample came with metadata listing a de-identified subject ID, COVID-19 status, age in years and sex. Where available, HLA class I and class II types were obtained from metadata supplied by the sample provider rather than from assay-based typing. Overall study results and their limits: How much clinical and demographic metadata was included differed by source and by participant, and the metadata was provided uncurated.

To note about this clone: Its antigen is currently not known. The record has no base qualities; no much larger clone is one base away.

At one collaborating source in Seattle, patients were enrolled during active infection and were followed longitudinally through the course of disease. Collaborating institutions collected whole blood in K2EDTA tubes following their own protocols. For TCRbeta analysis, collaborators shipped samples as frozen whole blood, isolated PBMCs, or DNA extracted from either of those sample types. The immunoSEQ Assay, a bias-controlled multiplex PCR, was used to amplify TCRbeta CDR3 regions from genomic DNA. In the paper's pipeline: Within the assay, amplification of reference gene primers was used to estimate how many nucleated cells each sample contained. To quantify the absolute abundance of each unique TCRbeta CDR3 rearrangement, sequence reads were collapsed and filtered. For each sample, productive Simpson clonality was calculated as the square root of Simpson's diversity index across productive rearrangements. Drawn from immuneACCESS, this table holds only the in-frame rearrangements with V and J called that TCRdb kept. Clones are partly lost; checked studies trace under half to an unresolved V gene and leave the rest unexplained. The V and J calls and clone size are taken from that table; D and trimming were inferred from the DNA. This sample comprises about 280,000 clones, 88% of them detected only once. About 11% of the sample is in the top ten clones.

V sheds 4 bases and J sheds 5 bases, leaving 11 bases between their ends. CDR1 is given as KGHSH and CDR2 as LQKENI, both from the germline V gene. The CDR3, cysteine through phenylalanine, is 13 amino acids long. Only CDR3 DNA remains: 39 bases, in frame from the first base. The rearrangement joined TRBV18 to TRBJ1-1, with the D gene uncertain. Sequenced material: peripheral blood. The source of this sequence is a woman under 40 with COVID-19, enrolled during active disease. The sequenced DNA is TGTGCCAGCTCACTCAACGGGGTGACTGAAGCTTTCTTT. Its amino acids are CASSLNGVTEAFF.